The present TCR beta chain was sequenced within a study of T cells after posttransplantation cyclophosphamide. At least ten counts were recorded for this clone. Here immunoSEQ multiplex PCR was the method, and the copy in TCRdb shows in-frame clones only, minus some. Altogether tens of thousands of clones were found in the sample, and no singletons occur. This CDR3 is 13 amino acids long. With 5 bases removed from V and 2 bases from J, the gap between germline ends came to 6 bases. Germline-derived CDR1 and CDR2 are MNHEY and SVGAGI. The chain employs TRBV6-5 and TRBJ2-2; no clear D gene. The sample was PBMCs. The sequence derives from a man in his forties or fifties in good health, CMV-negative, and a related stem cell transplant donor. The CDR3: CASSNTNTGELFF. In DNA form, the CDR3 reads TGTGCCAGCAGTAACACAAACACCGGGGAGCTGTTTTTT.